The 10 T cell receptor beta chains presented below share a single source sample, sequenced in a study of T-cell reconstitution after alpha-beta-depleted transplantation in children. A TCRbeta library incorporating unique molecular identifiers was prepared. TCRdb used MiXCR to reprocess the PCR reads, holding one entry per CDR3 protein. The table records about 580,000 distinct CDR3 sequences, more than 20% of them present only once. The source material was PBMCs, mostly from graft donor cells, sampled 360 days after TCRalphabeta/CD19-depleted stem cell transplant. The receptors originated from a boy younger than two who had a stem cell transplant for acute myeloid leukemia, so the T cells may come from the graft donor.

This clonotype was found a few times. In DNA, the CDR3 is TGTGCCAGTCAGGGAGATGACTATGGCTACACCTTC. As protein: CASQGDDYGYTF. The J gene is TRBJ1-2, the V gene TRBV24-1; maybe TRBD1 (5 bases). V was trimmed by 11 bases and J by 3 bases, leaving 12 bases between them. This CDR3 comprises 12 residues. Germline CDR1 reads KGHDR; CDR2 reads SFDVKD.

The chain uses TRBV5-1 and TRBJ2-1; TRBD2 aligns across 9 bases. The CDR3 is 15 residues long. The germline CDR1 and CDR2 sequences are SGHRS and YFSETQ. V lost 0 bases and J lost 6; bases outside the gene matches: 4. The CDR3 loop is CASSLAPSGANEQFF. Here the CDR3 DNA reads TGCGCCAGCAGCTTGGCTCCTAGCGGGGCCAATGAGCAGTTCTTC.

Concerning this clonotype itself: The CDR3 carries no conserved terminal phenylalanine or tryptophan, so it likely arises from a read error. The CDR3 spells CASSGSDRPKSGNTIYY. In DNA form, the CDR3 reads TGTGCCAGCAGCGGCTCGGACCGACCAAAGTCTGGAAACACCATATATTAT. The gene calls are TRBV9 and TRBJ1-3; D is ambiguous. Germline lookup yields CDR1 SGDLS and CDR2 YYNGEE. This CDR3 region has 17 residues. Trimming removed 3 bases from V and 1 base from J, with 17 bases in between.

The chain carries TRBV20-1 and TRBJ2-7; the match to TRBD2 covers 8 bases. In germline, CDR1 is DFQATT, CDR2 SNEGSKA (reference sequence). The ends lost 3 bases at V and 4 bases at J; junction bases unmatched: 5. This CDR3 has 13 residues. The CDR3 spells CSARGLAGYEQYV. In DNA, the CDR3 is TGCAGTGCTAGGGGATTAGCGGGGTACGAGCAGTACGTC.

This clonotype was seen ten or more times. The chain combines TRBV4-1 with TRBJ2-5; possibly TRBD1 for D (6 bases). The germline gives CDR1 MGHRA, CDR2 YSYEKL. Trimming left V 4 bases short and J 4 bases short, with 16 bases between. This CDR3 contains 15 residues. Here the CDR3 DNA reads TGCGCCAGCAGCCCCGAGCTCAGGGGTCGAGAGACCCAGTACTTC. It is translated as CASSPELRGRETQYF.

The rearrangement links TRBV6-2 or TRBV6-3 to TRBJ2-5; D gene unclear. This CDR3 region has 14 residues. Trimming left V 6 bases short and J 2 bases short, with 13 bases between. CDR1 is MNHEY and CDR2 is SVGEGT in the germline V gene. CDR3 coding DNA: TGTGCCAGCAGGGACGGGTACAGTCAAGAGACCCAGTACTTC. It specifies CASRDGYSQETQYF.

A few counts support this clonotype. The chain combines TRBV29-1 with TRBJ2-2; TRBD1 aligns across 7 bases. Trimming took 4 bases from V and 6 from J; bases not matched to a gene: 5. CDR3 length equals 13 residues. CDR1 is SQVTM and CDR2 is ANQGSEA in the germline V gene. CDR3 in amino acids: CSVVAGGAGELFF. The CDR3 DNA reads TGCAGCGTTGTGGCAGGGGGTGCCGGGGAGCTGTTTTTT.

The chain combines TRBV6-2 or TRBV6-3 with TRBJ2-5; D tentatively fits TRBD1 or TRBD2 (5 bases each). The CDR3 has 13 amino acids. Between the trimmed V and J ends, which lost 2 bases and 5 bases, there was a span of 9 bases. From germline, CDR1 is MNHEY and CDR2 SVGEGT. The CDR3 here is CASSYGGWETQYF. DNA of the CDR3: TGTGCCAGCAGTTACGGGGGTTGGGAGACCCAGTACTTC.

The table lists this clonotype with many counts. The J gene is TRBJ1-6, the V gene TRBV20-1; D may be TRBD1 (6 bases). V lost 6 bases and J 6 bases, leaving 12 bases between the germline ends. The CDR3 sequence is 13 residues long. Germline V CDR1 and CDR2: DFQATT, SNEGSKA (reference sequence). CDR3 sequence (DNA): TGCAGTGCCGTCAACAGGGCTAATTCACCCCTCCACTTT. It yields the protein CSAVNRANSPLHF.

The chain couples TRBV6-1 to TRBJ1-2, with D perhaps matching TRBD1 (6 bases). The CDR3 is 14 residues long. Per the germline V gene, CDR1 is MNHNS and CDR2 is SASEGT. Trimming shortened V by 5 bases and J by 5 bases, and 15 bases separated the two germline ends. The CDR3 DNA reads TGTGCCAGCAGTCGCCTAGACAGGAATTATGGCTACACCTTC. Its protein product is CASSRLDRNYGYTF.